Listed below are T cell receptor beta chains from one sample, sequenced in a study of blood T cell repertoires in COVID-19. TCRdb's table, derived via immunoSEQ multiplex PCR, lists solely in-frame clones and lacks some. The sample carries roughly 200,000 clones, roughly 85% recorded once. Sequencing used PBMCs or T cells enriched from blood (not recorded which). The receptors derive from a woman in her thirties or forties with acute COVID-19. Each CDR3 is given with its conserved first and last residue. The D gene is left open where the match is weak. Some rows have no size entry. The others give once, few or many, or a class for an expanded clone.

>TRBJ2-1|TRBV4-1|NA|15|NA
TGCGCCAGCAGCCAACCCTCGGGTCCCTACAATGAGCAGTTCTTC
CASSQPSGPYNEQFF
>TRBJ2-3|TRBV19|NA|15|TRBD1
TGTGCCAGTATGGACAGGGCCTCTAGCACAGATACGCAGTATTTT
CASMDRASSTDTQYF
>TRBJ2-1|TRBV20-1|NA|17|TRBD2
TGCAGTGCTAGTTCTAGCGGGAGGGCCGCGGGCTACGATGAGCAGTTCTTC
CSASSSGRAAGYDEQFF
>TRBJ1-2|TRBV19|NA|13|NA
TGTGCCAGTAGTATAAGTCCGTTGAGCGGCTACACCTTC
CASSISPLSGYTF
>TRBJ2-7|TRBV6-5|NA|14|TRBD2
TGTGCCAGTCGGGAAGGGACTAGCAAGTACGAGCAGTACTTC
CASREGTSKYEQYF
>TRBJ1-2|TRBV3-1/TRBV3-2|NA|12|NA
TGTGCCAGCAGCCGTCAGGCCTATGGCTACACCTTC
CASSRQAYGYTF
>TRBJ1-3|TRBV7-9|NA|16|TRBD1
TGTGCCAGCAGCCCGGGACAGGCGGTTTCTGGAAACACCATATATTTT
CASSPGQAVSGNTIYF
>TRBJ2-7|TRBV3-1/TRBV3-2|NA|15|NA
TGTGCCAGCAGTCGACGGGACACGGTGTACTACGAGCAGTACTTC
CASSRRDTVYYEQYF
>TRBJ2-2|TRBV27|NA|13|NA
TGTGCCAGCAGTCCACAGAACACCGGGGAGCTGTTTTTT
CASSPQNTGELFF
>TRBJ1-2|TRBV28|NA|14|NA
TGTGCCAGCAGTCCAGGGGACCAGCCCTATGGCTACACCTTC
CASSPGDQPYGYTF
>TRBJ2-7|TRBV12-3/TRBV12-4|NA|13|NA
TGTGCCAGCAGCCCCGGACAGCCTTACGAGCAGTACTTC
CASSPGQPYEQYF
>TRBJ2-2|TRBV19|NA|17|TRBD2
TGTGCCAGTAGCCTCGGGGGCGGGAGGGGATACACCGGGGAGCTGTTTTTT
CASSLGGGRGYTGELFF
>TRBJ2-7|TRBV11-2|NA|13|NA
TGTGCCAGCAGCTTAGTTCGGGAAAACGAGCAGTACTTC
CASSLVRENEQYF
>TRBJ2-4|TRBV2|NA|16|TRBD1
TGTGCCAGCAGTGTGCAGGGGGCGCTAGCCAAAAACATTCAGTACTTC
CASSVQGALAKNIQYF
>TRBJ1-2|TRBV2|NA|14|NA
TGTGCCACGGGAGGGTTCGACAGAATCTCTGGCTACACCTTC
CATGGFDRISGYTF
>TRBJ2-7|TRBV19|NA|12|NA
TGTGCCACTCAAAACCAGGGCTACGAGCAGTACTTC
CATQNQGYEQYF
>TRBJ2-5|TRBV18|once|13|TRBD1
TGTGCCAGCTCCGGACAGGACGGAGAGACCCAGTACTTC
CASSGQDGETQYF
>TRBJ2-1|TRBV7-9|NA|16|TRBD2
TGTGCCAGCAGCCCATACGGGGGGGGCTCCTACAATGAGCAGTTCTTC
CASSPYGGGSYNEQFF
>TRBJ2-7|TRBV7-2|NA|14|NA
TGTGCCAGCAGCTTAAGTGCCGGTACCTACGAGCAGTACTTC
CASSLSAGTYEQYF
>TRBJ2-3|TRBV2|many|18|TRBD2
TGTGCCAGCAGGACCGGGACTAGCGGGAATGCACGCACAGATACGCAGTATTTT
CASRTGTSGNARTDTQYF
>TRBJ2-5|TRBV27|NA|13|TRBD2
TGTGCCAGCAGTTTCTCTAGCGGGAGTACCCAGTACTTC
CASSFSSGSTQYF
>TRBJ2-1|TRBV29-1|once|17|TRBD2
TGCAGCGTTGAAGGTGCCTGGACTAGCGGGAGGAGGCCGGAGCAGTTCTTC
CSVEGAWTSGRRPEQFF